Ten or more counts support the clone carrying this TCR beta chain. Its antigen is unidentified. TCR beta VDJ combinations and CDR3 sequences were profiled from genomic DNA. TCRdb ran MiXCR on the reads and lists one entry per CDR3 protein. The data contain about 210,000 distinct CDR3 sequences, 61% of them singletons. The data stem from a study of CD8+CD57+ T cells in acquired aplastic anemia. About the study: Sorted CD4+ plus CD8+ cells gave DNA averaging about 3.2 ug.

V trimming: 6 bases; J trimming: 7 bases; junction bases outside the gene matches: 6. The CDR3 is 14 residues long. Per the germline V gene, CDR1 is SGHAT and CDR2 is FQNNGV. Study-level points and caveats: Sharing between patients and controls was observed for roughly 30 CD8+ CDR3 sequences. Any difference that existed in CD8+ Simpson's diversity between patients and controls was not significant.

Material for sequencing was sorted CD4+, CD8+, or CD8+CD57+ T cells (not recorded which) from PBMCs. The chain carries TRBV11-2 and TRBJ2-1, with 10 bases identical to TRBD2. The sequence came from a human donor in good health. CDR3 in DNA: TGTGCCAGCAGTCTAGCGGGAGTTTTTAATGAGCAGTTCTTC. Its translation: CASSLAGVFNEQFF.